This T cell receptor beta chain is drawn from a study of blood T cell repertoires in COVID-19. Overall study: Samples taken during acute and convalescent COVID-19 were collected in the United States, Italy and Spain. PBMCs, B-cell-depleted T cells, or T cells were the source of the cDNA or gDNA that made up the material.

J lost 7 bases, V lost 4 bases, and 8 bases had no gene match. The CDR3 is 14 residues long. The V gene's germline CDR1 is SGDLS and CDR2 YYNGEE. Cohorts were based on clinical histories the participants reported. Two consecutive negative NP/OP PCR tests, clearance, or resolved symptoms defined Cohort 3 recovery. The assay was immunoSEQ multiplex PCR, and TCRdb's table has in-frame clones only and misses some. In the table there are about 180,000 clones, more than 70% of which are singletons. This clone was counted once. The gene calls are TRBV9 and TRBJ2-1; 7 bases fit TRBD2. Input material: PBMCs or T cells enriched from blood (not recorded which). The TCR was taken from a man aged 55 to 69 who had recovered from COVID-19. The CDR3 protein is CASSPRDYLNEQFF. CDR3 nucleotide sequence: TGTGCCAGCAGCCCCCGGGACTACCTAAATGAGCAGTTCTTC.